This T cell receptor beta chain stems from a study of CD8 T cells in ankylosing spondylitis. Whole-study findings and limits: Significant enrichment of disease-linked clones was reportedly seen in matched ankylosing spondylitis synovial fluid. The study identified a TCR beta motif of under 10 highly homologous variants that appeared characteristic of ankylosing spondylitis blood.

Making use of molecular barcodes, quantitative 5'-RACE generated TCR beta libraries. Each CDR3 protein is one row after TCRdb ran MiXCR on the 5' RACE reads. This repertoire shows over 700,000 distinct CDR3 sequences, roughly 20% found once; its top ten account for 15% to 20%. This clonotype has only a few counts. Antigen unknown. The CDR3 contains 14 residues. The germline CDR1 and CDR2 sequences are SGHRS and YFSETQ. Between the trimmed V and J ends, which lost 3 bases and 2 bases, there was a span of 12 bases. The receptor's source is a male donor with ankylosing spondylitis. Sequencing used blood, either unsorted or a sorted T cell fraction (not recorded which). The genes are TRBV5-1 and TRBJ2-7; tentative D call: TRBD2 (5 bases). CDR3 amino acids: CASSWERAPYEQYF. For the CDR3, the DNA is TGCGCCAGCAGCTGGGAGAGGGCTCCCTACGAGCAGTACTTC.